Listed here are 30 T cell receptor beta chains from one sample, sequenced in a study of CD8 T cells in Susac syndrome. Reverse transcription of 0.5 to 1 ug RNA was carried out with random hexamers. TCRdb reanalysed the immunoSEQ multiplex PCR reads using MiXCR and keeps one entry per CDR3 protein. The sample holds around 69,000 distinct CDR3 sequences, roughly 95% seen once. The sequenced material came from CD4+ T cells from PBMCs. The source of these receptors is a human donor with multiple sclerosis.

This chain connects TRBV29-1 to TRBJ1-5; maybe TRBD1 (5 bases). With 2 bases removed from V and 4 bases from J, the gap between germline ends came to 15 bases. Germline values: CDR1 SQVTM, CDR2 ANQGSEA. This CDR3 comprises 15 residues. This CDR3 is CSVETAGEGNQPQHF. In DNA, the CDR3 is TGCAGCGTTGAAACGGCAGGTGAGGGGAATCAGCCCCAGCATTTT.

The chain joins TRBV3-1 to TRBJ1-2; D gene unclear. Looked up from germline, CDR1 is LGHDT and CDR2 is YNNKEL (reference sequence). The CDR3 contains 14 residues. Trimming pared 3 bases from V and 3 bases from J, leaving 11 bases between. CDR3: CASSHSQSYYGYTF. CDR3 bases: TGTGCCAGCAGCCACAGTCAGTCCTACTATGGCTACACCTTC.

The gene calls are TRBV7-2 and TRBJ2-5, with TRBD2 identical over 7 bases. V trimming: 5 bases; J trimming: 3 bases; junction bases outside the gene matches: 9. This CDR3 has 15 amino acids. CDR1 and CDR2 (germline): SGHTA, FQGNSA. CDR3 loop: CASSRRSGDKETQYF. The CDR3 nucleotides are TGTGCCAGCAGCAGGAGAAGCGGGGATAAAGAGACCCAGTACTTC.

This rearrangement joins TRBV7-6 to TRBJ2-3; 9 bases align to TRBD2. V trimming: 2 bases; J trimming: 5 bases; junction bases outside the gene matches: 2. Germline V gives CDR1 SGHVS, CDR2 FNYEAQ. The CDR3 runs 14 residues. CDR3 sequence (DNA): TGTGCCAGCAGCTTAACAGCGGGGGGAGATACGCAGTATTTT. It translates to CASSLTAGGDTQYF. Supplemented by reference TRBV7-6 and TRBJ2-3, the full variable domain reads GAGVSQSPRYKVTKRGQDVALRCDPISGHVSLYWYRQALGQGPEFLTYFNYEAQQDKSGLPNDRFSAERPEGSISTLTIQRTEQRDSAMYRCASSLTAGGDTQYFGPGTRLTVL.

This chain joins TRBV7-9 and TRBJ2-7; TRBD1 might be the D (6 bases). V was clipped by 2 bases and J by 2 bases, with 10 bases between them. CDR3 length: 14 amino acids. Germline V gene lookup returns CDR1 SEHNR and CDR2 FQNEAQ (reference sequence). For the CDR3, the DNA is TGTGCCAGCAGCTTAAACAGGGTTCCCTACGAGCAGTACTTC. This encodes CASSLNRVPYEQYF.

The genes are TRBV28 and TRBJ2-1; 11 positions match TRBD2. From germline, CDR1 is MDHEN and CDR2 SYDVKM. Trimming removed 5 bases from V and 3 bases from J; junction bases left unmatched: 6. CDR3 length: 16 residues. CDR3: CASSPTSGGLYNEQFF. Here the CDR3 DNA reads TGTGCCAGCAGTCCAACTAGCGGGGGCCTCTACAATGAGCAGTTCTTC.

In nucleotides, the CDR3 is TGTGCCAGCAGCCAAGATCCCGAATTGTACGAGCAGTACTTC. Protein product: CASSQDPELYEQYF. V and J are TRBV3-1 and TRBJ2-7, with no clear D. CDR3 length equals 14 residues. Trimming took 0 bases from V and 4 from J, leaving 10 bases between them. Germline CDR1 LGHDT, CDR2 YNNKEL (reference sequence).

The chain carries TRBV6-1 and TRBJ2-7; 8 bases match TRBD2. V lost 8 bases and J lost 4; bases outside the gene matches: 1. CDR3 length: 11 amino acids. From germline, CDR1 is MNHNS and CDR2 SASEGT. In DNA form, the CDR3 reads TGTGCCAGCGGACTAGCATACGAGCAGTACTTC. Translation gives CASGLAYEQYF.

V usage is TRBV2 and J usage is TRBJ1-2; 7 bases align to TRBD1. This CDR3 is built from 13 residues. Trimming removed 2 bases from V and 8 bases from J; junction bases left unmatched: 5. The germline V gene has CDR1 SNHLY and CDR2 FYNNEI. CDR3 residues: CASSETGQHGYTF. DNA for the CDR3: TGTGCCAGCAGTGAAACGGGACAGCACGGCTACACCTTC.

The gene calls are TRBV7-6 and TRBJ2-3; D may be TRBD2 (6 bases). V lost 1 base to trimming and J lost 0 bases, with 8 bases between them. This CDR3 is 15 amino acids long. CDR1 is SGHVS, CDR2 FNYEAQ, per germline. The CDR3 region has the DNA TGTGCCAGCAGCTTAGATGGGACTAGCACAGATACGCAGTATTTT. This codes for CASSLDGTSTDTQYF.

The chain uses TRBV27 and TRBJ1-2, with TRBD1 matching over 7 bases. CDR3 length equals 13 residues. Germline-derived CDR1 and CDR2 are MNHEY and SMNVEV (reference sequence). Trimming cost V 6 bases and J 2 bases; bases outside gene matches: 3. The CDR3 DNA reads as TGTGCCAGCAGCATACAGGGGAACTATGGCTACACCTTC. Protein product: CASSIQGNYGYTF.

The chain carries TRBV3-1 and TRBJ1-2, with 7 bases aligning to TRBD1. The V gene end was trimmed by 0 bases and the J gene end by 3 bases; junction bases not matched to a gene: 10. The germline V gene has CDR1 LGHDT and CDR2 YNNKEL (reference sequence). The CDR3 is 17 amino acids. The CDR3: CASSQDTGAGWYYGYTF. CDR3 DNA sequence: TGTGCCAGCAGCCAAGATACAGGGGCCGGTTGGTACTATGGCTACACCTTC.

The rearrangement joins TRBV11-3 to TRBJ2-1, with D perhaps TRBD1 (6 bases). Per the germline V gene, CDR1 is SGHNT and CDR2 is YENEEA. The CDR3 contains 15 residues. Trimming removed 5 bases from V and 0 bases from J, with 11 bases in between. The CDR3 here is CASSDDRSSYNEQFF. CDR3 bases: TGTGCCAGCAGCGACGACAGGAGCTCCTACAATGAGCAGTTCTTC.

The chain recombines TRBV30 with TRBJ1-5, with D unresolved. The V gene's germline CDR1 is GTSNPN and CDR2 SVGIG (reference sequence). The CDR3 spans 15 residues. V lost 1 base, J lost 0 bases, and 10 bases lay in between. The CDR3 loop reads CAWSAQALSNQPQHF. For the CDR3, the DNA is TGTGCCTGGAGTGCTCAGGCCCTTAGCAATCAGCCCCAGCATTTT.

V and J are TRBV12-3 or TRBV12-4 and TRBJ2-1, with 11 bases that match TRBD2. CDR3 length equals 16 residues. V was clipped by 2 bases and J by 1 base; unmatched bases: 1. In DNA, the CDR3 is TGTGCCAGCAGTTTACTAGCGGGGGGTTCCTACAATGAGCAGTTCTTC. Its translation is CASSLLAGGSYNEQFF.

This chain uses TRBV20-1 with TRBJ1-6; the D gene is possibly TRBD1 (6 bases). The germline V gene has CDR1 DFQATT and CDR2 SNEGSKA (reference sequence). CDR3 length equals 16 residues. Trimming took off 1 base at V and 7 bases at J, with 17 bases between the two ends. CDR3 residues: CSARGGGRGGNSPLHF. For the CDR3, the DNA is TGCAGTGCTAGAGGAGGGGGAAGGGGAGGAAATTCACCCCTCCACTTT.

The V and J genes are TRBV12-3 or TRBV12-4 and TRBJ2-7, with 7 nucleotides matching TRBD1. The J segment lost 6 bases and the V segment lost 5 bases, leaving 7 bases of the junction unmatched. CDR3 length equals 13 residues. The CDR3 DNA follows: TGTGCCAGCAGTCTCCAGGGGGTCGGCGAGCAGTACTTC. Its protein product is CASSLQGVGEQYF.

CDR3 region: CASIETPPPQGKFF. Written as DNA, the CDR3 is TGTGCCAGCATTGAGACACCCCCTCCTCAGGGGAAGTTCTTC. V and J are TRBV6-1 and TRBJ2-1, with D perhaps TRBD1 (6 bases). Germline V lookup: CDR1 MNHNS, CDR2 SASEGT. The CDR3 totals 14 residues. Trimming took 7 bases from V and 14 from J, leaving 24 bases between them.

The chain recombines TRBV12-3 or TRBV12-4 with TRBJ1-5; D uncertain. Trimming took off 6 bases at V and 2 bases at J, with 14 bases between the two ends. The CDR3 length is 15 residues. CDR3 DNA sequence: TGTGCCAGCAGAAGGACGGCCTCTGGCAATCAGCCCCAGCATTTT. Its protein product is CASRRTASGNQPQHF.

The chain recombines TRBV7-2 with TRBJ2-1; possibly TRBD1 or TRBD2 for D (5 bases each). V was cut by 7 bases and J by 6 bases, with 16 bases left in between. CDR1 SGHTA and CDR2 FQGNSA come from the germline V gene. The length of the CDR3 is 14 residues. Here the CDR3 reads CASTYKGTGNEQFF. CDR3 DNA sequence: TGTGCCAGCACCTACAAGGGGACGGGCAATGAGCAGTTCTTC.

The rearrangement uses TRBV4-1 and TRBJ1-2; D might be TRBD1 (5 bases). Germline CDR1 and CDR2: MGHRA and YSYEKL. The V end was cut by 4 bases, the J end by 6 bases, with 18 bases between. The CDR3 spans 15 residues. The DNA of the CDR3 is TGCGCCAGCAGCCCCCAGTCGATGGGGGAGGATGGCTACACCTTC. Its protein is CASSPQSMGEDGYTF.

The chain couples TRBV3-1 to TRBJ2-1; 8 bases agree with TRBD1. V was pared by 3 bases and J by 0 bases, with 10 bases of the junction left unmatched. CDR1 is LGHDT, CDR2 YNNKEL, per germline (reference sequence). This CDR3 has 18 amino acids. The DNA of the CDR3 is TGTGCCAGCAGCCAGAGGGGACAGGACATCAGCTCCTACAATGAGCAGTTCTTC. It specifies CASSQRGQDISSYNEQFF.

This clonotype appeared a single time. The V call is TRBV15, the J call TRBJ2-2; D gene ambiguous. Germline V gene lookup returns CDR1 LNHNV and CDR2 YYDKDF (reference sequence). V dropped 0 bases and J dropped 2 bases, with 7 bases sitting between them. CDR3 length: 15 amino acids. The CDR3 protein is CATSRDLINTGELFF. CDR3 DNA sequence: TGTGCCACCAGCAGAGATCTCATAAACACCGGGGAGCTGTTTTTT. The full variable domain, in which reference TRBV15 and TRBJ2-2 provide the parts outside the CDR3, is DAMVIQNPRYQVTQFGKPVTLSCSQTLNHNVMYWYQQKSSQAPKLLFHYYDKDFNNEADTPDNFQSRRPNTSFCFLDIRSPGLGDTAMYLCATSRDLINTGELFFGEGSRLTVL.

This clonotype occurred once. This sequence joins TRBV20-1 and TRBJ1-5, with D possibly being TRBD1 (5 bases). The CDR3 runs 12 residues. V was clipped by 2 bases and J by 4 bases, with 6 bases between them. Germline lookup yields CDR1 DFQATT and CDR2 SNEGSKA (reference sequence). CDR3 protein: CSARQGNQPQHF. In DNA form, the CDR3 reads TGCAGTGCTAGACAGGGAAATCAGCCCCAGCATTTT.

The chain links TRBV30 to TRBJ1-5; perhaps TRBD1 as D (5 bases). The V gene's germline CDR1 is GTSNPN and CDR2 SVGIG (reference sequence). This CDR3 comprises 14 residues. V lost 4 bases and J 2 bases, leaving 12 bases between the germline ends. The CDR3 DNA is TGTGCCTGGACCGGGGGGTTCGGCAATCAGCCCCAGCATTTT. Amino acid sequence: CAWTGGFGNQPQHF.

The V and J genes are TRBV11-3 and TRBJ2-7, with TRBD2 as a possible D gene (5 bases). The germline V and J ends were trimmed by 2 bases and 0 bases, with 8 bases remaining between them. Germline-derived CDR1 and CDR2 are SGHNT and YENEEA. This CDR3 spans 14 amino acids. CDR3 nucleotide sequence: TGTGCCAGCAGCTTAAGGAGCGGCTCCTACGAGCAGTACTTC. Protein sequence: CASSLRSGSYEQYF.

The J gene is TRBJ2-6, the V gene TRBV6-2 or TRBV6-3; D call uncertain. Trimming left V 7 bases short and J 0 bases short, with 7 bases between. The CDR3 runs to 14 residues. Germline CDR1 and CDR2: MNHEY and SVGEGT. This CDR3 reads CASTSPSGANVLTF. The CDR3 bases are TGTGCCAGCACGTCCCCCTCTGGGGCCAACGTCCTGACTTTC.

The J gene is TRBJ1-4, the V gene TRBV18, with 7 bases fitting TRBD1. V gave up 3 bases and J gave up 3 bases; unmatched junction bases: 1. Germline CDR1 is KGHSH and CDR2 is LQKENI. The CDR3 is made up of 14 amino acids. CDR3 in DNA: TGTGCCAGCTCACCGGGACAGCCTAATGAAAAACTGTTTTTT. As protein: CASSPGQPNEKLFF.

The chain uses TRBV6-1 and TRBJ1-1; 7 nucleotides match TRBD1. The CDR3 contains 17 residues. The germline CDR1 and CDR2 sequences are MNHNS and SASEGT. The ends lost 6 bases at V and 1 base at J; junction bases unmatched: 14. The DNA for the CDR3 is TGTGCCAGCAGGAATGGCGCGACAGGGATTGGGAACACTGAAGCTTTCTTT. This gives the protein CASRNGATGIGNTEAFF.

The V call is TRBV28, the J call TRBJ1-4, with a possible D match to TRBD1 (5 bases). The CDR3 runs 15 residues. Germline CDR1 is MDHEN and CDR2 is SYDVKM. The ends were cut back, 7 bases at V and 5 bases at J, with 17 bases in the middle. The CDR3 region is CASTPRSRGNEKLFF. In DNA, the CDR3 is TGTGCCAGCACCCCACGGAGTAGGGGCAATGAAAAACTGTTTTTT.